Listed below are T cell receptor beta chains from one sample, sequenced in a study of regulatory T cells in long-lasting Graves disease. TCRdb recomputed calls from the multiplex PCR reads with MiXCR, one row per CDR3 protein. The sample has hundreds of thousands of distinct CDR3 sequences, around 32% seen once; the top ten hold roughly 41%. The input for sequencing was peripheral blood mononuclear cells (PBMCs), taken when the disease was refractory, from a patient treated with antithyroid drugs. All receptors derive from a female donor with Graves disease. The CDR3 runs from the conserved cysteine through the conserved F or W. The order of the fields is D gene, V gene, clone size, J gene, CDR3 DNA, CDR3 protein. The D gene is left open where the match is weak. Some rows have no size entry. The others give once, few or many, or a class for an expanded clone.

.	TRBV29-1	few	TRBJ1-2	TGCAGCGTTGTCAAGACTAACTATGGCTACACCTTC	CSVVKTNYGYTF
.	TRBV28	.	TRBJ2-3	TGTGCCAGCAGTTTTCGCCAATGGAGCACAGATACGCAGTATTTT	CASSFRQWSTDTQYF
TRBD2	TRBV15	.	TRBJ2-7	TGTGCCACCAGCGGAACTTTGGGGGAGGGCTACGAGCAGTACTTC	CATSGTLGEGYEQYF
TRBD1	TRBV11-2	many	TRBJ1-1	TGTGCCAGCAGCCATTCCTGGACAGGCCCCATGAACACTGAAGCTTTCTTT	CASSHSWTGPMNTEAFF
TRBD2	TRBV6-1	once	TRBJ2-3	TGTGCCAGCAGCCGTAGGAAAGCGGGAGATGGTTCAGATACGCAGTATTTT	CASSRRKAGDGSDTQYF
TRBD1	TRBV30	many	TRBJ1-5	TGTGCCTGGAGAAGGGGACAGGGCCAGCCCCAGCATTTT	CAWRRGQGQPQHF
.	TRBV15	.	TRBJ2-1	TGTGCCACCAGCAGAGTGTGGGGTTCCTACAATGAGCAGTTCTTC	CATSRVWGSYNEQFF
.	TRBV12-3/TRBV12-4	.	TRBJ2-2	TGTGCCAGCAGTCGGGTGGTTACCGGGGAGCTGTTTTTT	CASSRVVTGELFF
.	TRBV11-2	many	TRBJ2-5	TGTGCCAGCAGCCGCACAGCGGTCGCCCAAGAGACCCAGTACTTC	CASSRTAVAQETQYF
TRBD2	TRBV27	.	TRBJ2-7	TGTGCCAGCAGTTTAAAGGGGGGTGGGGGACTAGCGACCCACGAGCAGTACTTC	CASSLKGGGGLATHEQYF
.	TRBV20-1	few	TRBJ2-7	TGCAGTGCTAGAGATCTGGGACAACCCTCCTACGAGCAGTACTTC	CSARDLGQPSYEQYF
.	TRBV29-1	.	TRBJ2-7	TGCAGCGTAAAACGGGACTGGGGGTACAATGAGCAGTACTTC	CSVKRDWGYNEQYF
.	TRBV5-1	.	TRBJ1-1	TGCGCCAGCAGCACTGGACGGATGTTGGGCACTGAAGCTTTCTTT	CASSTGRMLGTEAFF
.	TRBV6-2/TRBV6-3	few	TRBJ2-7	TGTGCCAGCAGTTACTCAGTGGGTTCCTACGAGCAGTACTTC	CASSYSVGSYEQYF
.	TRBV9	.	TRBJ1-2	TGTGCCAGCAGCGGTCCAGAGGGCTATGGCTACACCTTC	CASSGPEGYGYTF
.	TRBV3-1	.	TRBJ1-4	TGTGCCAGCAGCCAAGGGACCGGCGTCGGTGAAAAACTGTTTTTT	CASSQGTGVGEKLFF
.	TRBV5-4	.	TRBJ1-2	TGTGCCAGCAGCTTGATGGGGATGGACGTTGGCTACACCTTC	CASSLMGMDVGYTF
.	TRBV12-3/TRBV12-4	many	TRBJ2-7	TGTGCCAGCAGTTTAGCCCAGTTACAGGGTCGATACGAGCAGTACTTC	CASSLAQLQGRYEQYF
.	TRBV6-5	.	TRBJ1-1	TGTGCCAGCAGTTCAGGGTATCAGGTAATCACTGAAGCTTTCTTT	CASSSGYQVITEAFF
.	TRBV6-5	.	TRBJ1-2	TGTGCCAGCAGTTACGAGCGGCGGGTTTCCTATGGCTACACCTTC	CASSYERRVSYGYTF
TRBD1	TRBV11-2	.	TRBJ2-2	TGTGCCAGCAGCTTAGCGGGACAGGGGTTTACCGGGGAGCTGTTTTTT	CASSLAGQGFTGELFF
TRBD1	TRBV28	once	TRBJ1-2	TGTGCCAGCAGTCCAAGGACAGGATCCATCTATGGCTACACCTTC	CASSPRTGSIYGYTF
.	TRBV7-3	few	TRBJ1-2	TGTGCCAGCAGCTTAACGTCTGCGGGGGTAGGCTACACCTTC	CASSLTSAGVGYTF
.	TRBV9	few	TRBJ2-7	TGTGCCAGCAGCTTTGGCGGGACAGCCTACGAGCAGTACTTC	CASSFGGTAYEQYF
.	TRBV3-1	.	TRBJ1-6	TGTGCCAGCAGCCCGGACAGAAACGGATCACCCCTCCACTTT	CASSPDRNGSPLHF
.	TRBV30	once	TRBJ1-2	TGTGCCTGGAGTGTACCGTCCAGGGCTAACTATGGCTACACCTTC	CAWSVPSRANYGYTF
.	TRBV20-1	.	TRBJ1-2	TGCAGTGCTGAGGAGGACACGAACTATGGCTACACCTTC	CSAEEDTNYGYTF
.	TRBV5-1	.	TRBJ2-3	TGCGCCAGCGCTACTCAGGGCGAAGATACGCAGTATTTT	CASATQGEDTQYF
.	TRBV9	few	TRBJ1-2	TGTGCCAGCAGCGTAGCCGCTGGGGAGAACTATGGCTACACCTTC	CASSVAAGENYGYTF
.	TRBV20-1	.	TRBJ2-2	TGCAGTGCTAGAGATGGGGTGTACACCGGGGAGCTGTTTTTT	CSARDGVYTGELFF
.	TRBV20-1	.	TRBJ1-6	TGCAGTGCTAGAGCGCGAGGTCATAATTCACCCCTCCACTTT	CSARARGHNSPLHF
.	TRBV6-1	.	TRBJ2-7	TGTGCCACCTCCATGAAGCTTCCCTACGAGCAGTACTTC	CATSMKLPYEQYF
.	TRBV3-1	.	TRBJ1-1	TGTGCCGGCAGCCTCAAGGAGAACACTGAAGCTTTCTTT	CAGSLKENTEAFF
.	TRBV11-2	.	TRBJ1-4	TGTGCCAGCAGCTGGAGGGTGGATAATGAAAAACTGTTTTTT	CASSWRVDNEKLFF
TRBD2	TRBV3-1	few	TRBJ2-4	TGTGCCAGCAGCCAAGGATGGACTAGCGGCAAAAACATTCAGTACTTC	CASSQGWTSGKNIQYF
.	TRBV15	few	TRBJ1-2	TGTGCCACCAGCGCCACAAACTATGGCTACACCTTC	CATSATNYGYTF
.	TRBV5-1	.	TRBJ1-1	TGCGCCAGCAGCTACCGTGAGGCGGGAGGCACTGAAGCTTTCTTT	CASSYREAGGTEAFF
.	TRBV5-1	.	TRBJ1-1	TGCGCCAGCAGCTTGAGCAAACCGAACACTGAAGCTTTCTTT	CASSLSKPNTEAFF
.	TRBV29-1	few	TRBJ1-1	TGCAGCGTGCGGACAGAGAACACTGAAGCTTTCTTT	CSVRTENTEAFF
.	TRBV11-2	many	TRBJ1-2	TGTGCCAGCAGACGAATAGCACGGACTCGACACTATGGCTACACCTTC	CASRRIARTRHYGYTF
TRBD1	TRBV6-1	.	TRBJ2-7	TGTGCCAGCAGGCTCGGGACAGGGAGATCCTACGAGCAGTACTTC	CASRLGTGRSYEQYF
TRBD2	TRBV6-1	few	TRBJ2-3	TGTGCCAGCAGTGGTACTAGCGGGAGGGATACGCAGTATTTT	CASSGTSGRDTQYF
.	TRBV28	many	TRBJ1-2	TGTGCCAGCAGCTTTGGGACCCACTACGGCTACACCTTC	CASSFGTHYGYTF
.	TRBV11-2	few	TRBJ2-7	TGTGCCAGCAGCGCACGGCCTCCCTACGAGCAGTACTTC	CASSARPPYEQYF
.	TRBV5-1	.	TRBJ2-1	TGCGCCAGCAGCACCGGTTGGATTCGTAATGAGCAGTTCTTC	CASSTGWIRNEQFF
TRBD1	TRBV7-2	many	TRBJ2-5	TGTGCCAGCAGTTTAACAGGGGGCTTGGAGACCCAGTACTTC	CASSLTGGLETQYF
TRBD1	TRBV30	few	TRBJ1-1	TGTGCCTGGAATCAACAGGGGGTGAACACTGAAGCTTTCTTT	CAWNQQGVNTEAFF
.	TRBV19	few	TRBJ1-5	TGTGCCAGGGGAATTGAGAATCAGCCCCAGCATTTT	CARGIENQPQHF
TRBD2	TRBV29-1	.	TRBJ2-1	TGCAGCGGCACAGCGGGAGGGGTCAATGAGCAGTTCTTC	CSGTAGGVNEQFF
.	TRBV29-1	few	TRBJ1-5	TGCAGCGTTCAGGGTGATAGCAATCAGCCCCAGCATTTT	CSVQGDSNQPQHF
.	TRBV11-1	few	TRBJ1-5	TGTGCCAGCAGCTTATCCAGGGAACAGCCCCAGCATTTT	CASSLSREQPQHF
TRBD1	TRBV6-1	.	TRBJ1-5	TGTGCCAGCCTTCTAACAGGGGATCAGCCCCAGCATTTT	CASLLTGDQPQHF